These T cell receptor beta chains were read from a single sample in a study of T-cell reconstitution after alpha-beta-depleted transplantation in children. MiXCR, run by TCRdb on the PCR reads, gives a single entry per CDR3 protein. The table lists about 98,000 distinct CDR3 sequences, about 22% of them singletons. Source: PBMCs, taken before TCRalphabeta/CD19-depleted stem cell transplant. These TCRs come from a boy between 2 and 10 years old with acute lymphoblastic leukemia, due to receive a stem cell transplant. Both conserved end residues are part of each CDR3. The order of the fields is CDR3 protein, CDR3 DNA, clone size, V gene, J gene, D gene. A D gene is named only where the DNA matches it firmly. Not every row has a clone size; where given, it reads once, few, many or a size class.

CASSERGSGANVLTF	TGTGCCAGCAGCGAACGGGGCTCTGGGGCCAACGTCCTGACTTTC	few	TRBV9	TRBJ2-6	NA
CATSIDRGLGQFF	TGTGCCACCAGTATCGACAGGGGTCTTGGGCAGTTCTTC	NA	TRBV24-1	TRBJ2-1	TRBD1
CAWSYGVYGDSF	TGTGCCTGGAGTTACGGGGTCTATGGCGACTCCTTC	once	TRBV30	TRBJ1-2	NA
CASSLFTSGGPNLNNEQFF	TGTGCCAGCAGTTTATTTACTAGCGGAGGGCCCAACCTTAACAATGAGCAGTTCTTC	few	TRBV27	TRBJ2-1	TRBD2
CASSLSGGGGTEAFF	TGCGCCAGCAGCTTGTCGGGCGGGGGCGGCACTGAAGCTTTCTTT	NA	TRBV5-1	TRBJ1-1	NA
CAISDGTSGRAEQFF	TGTGCCATCAGTGATGGGACTAGCGGGAGAGCTGAGCAGTTCTTC	NA	TRBV10-3	TRBJ2-1	TRBD2
CASSSGRDQPQHF	TGCGCCAGCAGCTCGGGCAGAGATCAGCCCCAGCATTTT	few	TRBV5-1	TRBJ1-5	NA
CSAQQGFTEAFF	TGCAGTGCCCAACAGGGGTTTACTGAAGCTTTCTTT	NA	TRBV20-1	TRBJ1-1	TRBD1
CSASPTSGGQETQYF	TGCAGTGCTAGCCCAACTAGCGGAGGACAAGAGACCCAGTACTTC	NA	TRBV20-1	TRBJ2-5	TRBD2
CASSSIRGLGANVLTF	TGTGCCAGCAGCTCGATCAGGGGGCTAGGGGCCAACGTCCTGACTTTC	NA	TRBV7-8	TRBJ2-6	TRBD1
CASSLFQGAGEAFF	TGTGCCAGCAGCTTATTCCAGGGGGCAGGAGAAGCTTTCTTT	NA	TRBV5-6	TRBJ1-1	TRBD1
CASSLLPGTGDEQYF	TGTGCCAGCAGCTTACTTCCCGGGACAGGGGACGAGCAGTACTTC	few	TRBV7-2	TRBJ2-7	TRBD1
CATSRDPTNQETQYF	TGTGCCACCAGCAGAGATCCTACTAACCAAGAGACCCAGTACTTC	NA	TRBV15	TRBJ2-5	NA
CSARVLGSGSRDTQYF	TGCAGTGCTAGAGTTCTTGGGAGCGGGAGTCGTGATACGCAGTATTTT	NA	TRBV20-1	TRBJ2-3	TRBD2
CASSLVPGTSSYNEQFF	TGCGCCAGCAGCTTGGTGCCCGGGACTAGCAGCTACAATGAGCAGTTCTTC	few	TRBV5-1	TRBJ2-1	TRBD2
CASSVDGGAFSTDTQYF	TGTGCCAGCAGCGTAGACGGAGGGGCTTTTAGCACAGATACGCAGTATTTT	many	TRBV9	TRBJ2-3	NA
CASSLGTNYEQYF	TGTGCCAGCAGCCTCGGGACTAACTACGAGCAGTACTTC	NA	TRBV3-1	TRBJ2-7	TRBD2
CASSRRGWANSYEQYF	TGTGCCAGCAGTCGCCGGGGTTGGGCGAACTCCTACGAGCAGTACTTC	NA	TRBV3-1	TRBJ2-7	NA
CSARRLGNGYTF	TGCAGTGCAAGGAGGTTGGGGAATGGCTACACCTTC	few	TRBV20-1	TRBJ1-2	NA
CATSDLRPSGNTIYF	TGTGCCACCAGTGATTTGAGGCCCTCTGGAAACACCATATATTTT	NA	TRBV24-1	TRBJ1-3	NA
CASRGTYGYTF	TGTGCCAGCAGAGGGACATATGGCTACACCTTC	few	TRBV6-5	TRBJ1-2	NA
CASSQGLETGELFF	TGCGCCAGCAGCCAGGGACTCGAAACCGGGGAGCTGTTTTTT	NA	TRBV5-1	TRBJ2-2	NA
CAISAGTSRQFF	TGTGCCATCAGTGCAGGGACTAGCAGGCAGTTCTTC	once	TRBV10-3	TRBJ2-1	TRBD2
CASSRRPSGSSGANVLTF	TGTGCCAGCAGCCGGCGCCCTAGCGGGTCTTCTGGGGCCAACGTCCTGACTTTC	NA	TRBV6-1	TRBJ2-6	TRBD2
CASSSRPSGQGHEQYF	TGTGCCAGCAGCTCAAGACCTTCGGGACAGGGGCACGAGCAGTACTTC	few	TRBV7-2	TRBJ2-7	TRBD1
CASGQGAWNEQFF	TGTGCCAGCGGACAGGGGGCCTGGAATGAGCAGTTCTTC	NA	TRBV3-1	TRBJ2-1	TRBD1
CASSLGGAKNIQYF	TGCGCCAGCAGCTTGGGGGGGGCCAAAAACATTCAGTACTTC	many	TRBV5-1	TRBJ2-4	NA
CASSLARTGGPETQYF	TGCGCCAGCAGCTTGGCCAGGACCGGGGGGCCGGAGACCCAGTACTTC	NA	TRBV5-1	TRBJ2-5	NA
CASSFRGQISGANVLTF	TGCGCCAGCAGCTTTCGGGGACAGATTTCTGGGGCCAACGTCCTGACTTTC	NA	TRBV5-1	TRBJ2-6	TRBD1
CASIGINEQFF	TGCGCCAGCATTGGCATTAATGAGCAGTTCTTC	few	TRBV5-1	TRBJ2-1	NA
CASSLDGAPNTEAFF	TGTGCCAGCAGCTTAGATGGGGCCCCGAACACTGAAGCTTTCTTT	NA	TRBV7-2	TRBJ1-1	NA
CASSLVGTGEGQPQHF	TGTGCCAGCAGCTTAGTTGGGACAGGGGAGGGCCAGCCCCAGCATTTT	few	TRBV7-2	TRBJ1-5	TRBD1
CASSFAGRGNEQFF	TGTGCCAGCAGCTTCGCGGGGAGGGGCAATGAGCAGTTCTTC	NA	TRBV3-1	TRBJ2-1	TRBD2
CASSQGGDTQYF	TGTGCCAGTAGCCAGGGGGGAGATACGCAGTATTTT	few	TRBV19	TRBJ2-3	NA
CASSRPNEKLFF	TGTGCCAGCAGCAGACCGAATGAAAAACTGTTTTTT	NA	TRBV5-8	TRBJ1-4	NA
CASSPGTSGGLGKTGELFF	TGTGCCAGCAGCCCCGGGACTAGCGGAGGGTTGGGAAAGACCGGGGAGCTGTTTTTT	NA	TRBV4-2	TRBJ2-2	TRBD2
CASSLRGGYYGYTF	TGTGCCAGCAGTTTAAGAGGGGGCTACTATGGCTACACCTTC	few	TRBV28	TRBJ1-2	TRBD1
CASSFSGISEQYF	TGCGCCAGCAGCTTTTCGGGTATCTCCGAGCAGTACTTC	few	TRBV5-1	TRBJ2-7	NA
CSASRDRTDTQYF	TGCAGTGCTAGTAGAGATCGCACAGATACGCAGTATTTT	NA	TRBV20-1	TRBJ2-3	NA
CASSQDWRDQTDTQYF	TGCGCCAGCAGCCAAGACTGGCGGGACCAAACAGATACGCAGTATTTT	few	TRBV4-3	TRBJ2-3	NA
CASSSGTALHGEQFF	TGCGCCAGCAGCTCCGGGACAGCCTTACATGGTGAGCAGTTCTTC	NA	TRBV5-1	TRBJ2-1	TRBD1
CASRTGTSGIYNEQFF	TGTGCCAGTAGAACCGGGACTAGCGGTATTTACAATGAGCAGTTCTTC	few	TRBV19	TRBJ2-1	TRBD2
CSARSLAEGAYEQFF	TGCAGTGCTAGATCTCTAGCGGAGGGGGCGTATGAGCAGTTCTTC	NA	TRBV20-1	TRBJ2-1	NA
CASSPVGTTREQFF	TGCGCCAGCAGCCCAGTGGGGACGACGCGCGAGCAGTTCTTC	few	TRBV5-1	TRBJ2-1	NA
CASVLGGANNEQFF	TGTGCCAGCGTTCTAGGAGGGGCTAACAATGAGCAGTTCTTC	NA	TRBV7-2	TRBJ2-1	NA
CASSVGTLRQETQYF	TGTGCCAGCAGCGTCGGGACTCTTAGACAAGAGACCCAGTACTTC	few	TRBV9	TRBJ2-5	NA
CASGLGQGAEGYTF	TGTGCCAGCGGCCTAGGACAGGGGGCAGAAGGCTACACCTTC	NA	TRBV12-3/TRBV12-4	TRBJ1-2	TRBD1
CASSFEHEQFF	TGTGCCAGCAGCTTTGAGCATGAGCAGTTCTTC	NA	TRBV7-8	TRBJ2-1	NA
CASSQRDRVNSPLHF	TGTGCCAGCAGCCAGAGGGACAGGGTAAATTCACCCCTCCACTTT	NA	TRBV6-1	TRBJ1-6	TRBD1
CSASGSGGGAETQYF	TGCAGTGCTAGCGGGAGTGGCGGAGGGGCCGAGACCCAGTACTTC	few	TRBV20-1	TRBJ2-5	NA
CASRRGTGRADYNEQFF	TGTGCCAGCAGACGAGGGACAGGAAGAGCTGACTACAATGAGCAGTTCTTC	NA	TRBV6-2/TRBV6-3	TRBJ2-1	TRBD1
CASSPGDLSNQPQHF	TGTGCCAGCAGCCCAGGGGATTTGAGCAATCAGCCCCAGCATTTT	NA	TRBV7-8	TRBJ1-5	NA
CASSFTAGELFF	TGCGCCAGCAGCTTTACGGCCGGGGAGCTGTTTTTT	few	TRBV5-1	TRBJ2-2	NA
CASSRVTVDF	TGTGCCAGCAGTAGGGTCACGGTGGATTTT	once	TRBV28	TRBJ2-3	NA
CASSESSVGNEQYF	TGTGCCAGCAGTGAATCATCCGTTGGGAACGAGCAGTACTTC	NA	TRBV2	TRBJ2-7	NA
CASSWTGYEQYF	TGTGCCAGCAGCTGGACAGGCTACGAGCAGTACTTC	NA	TRBV3-1	TRBJ2-7	TRBD1
CSVRITITDTQYF	TGCAGCGTTCGGATCACAATCACAGATACGCAGTATTTT	few	TRBV29-1	TRBJ2-3	NA